The 32 T cell receptor beta chains in this list originate from one sample, sequenced in a study of CD8+ T cells in alopecia areata. Sequencing templates came from extracted RNA that was reverse transcribed into cDNA. Repertoires were generated with immunoSEQ multiplex PCR, while TCRdb's copy carries only in-frame clones and drops some. The data hold more than 95,000 clones, with under 40% observed a single time. The specimen was CD4+ T cells sorted from blood. The receptor source for this set is a human donor with alopecia areata.

This rearrangement joins TRBV7-3 to TRBJ2-1; D may be TRBD1 (7 bases). The germline V gene encodes CDR1 SGHTA and CDR2 FQGTGA. The CDR3 is 12 amino acids. V was clipped by 4 bases and J by 9 bases, with 10 bases between them. This chain's CDR3 is CASSSQGGEQFF. The CDR3, as DNA: TGTGCCAGCAGCTCCCAGGGGGGTGAGCAGTTCTTC.

V gene TRBV13 combines with J gene TRBJ2-3, with D tentatively TRBD1 or TRBD2 (7 bases each). Germline lookup yields CDR1 PRHDT and CDR2 FYEKMQ (reference sequence). CDR3 length: 15 residues. V lost 4 bases and J 4 bases, leaving 15 bases between the germline ends. CDR3 bases: TGTGCCAGCAGCTACCTGACAGGGAGGGCAGATACGCAGTATTTT. It is translated as CASSYLTGRADTQYF.

Regarding this clone: A read error may account for a junction end that differs from germline. V and J are TRBV6-5 and TRBJ2-7, with 7 nucleotides matching TRBD1. The CDR3 is 13 residues long. Germline assignment: CDR1 MNHEY and CDR2 SVGAGI. CDR3 sequence reads: CASRGTRQGEMDF. The CDR3 DNA reads as TGTGCCAGCAGAGGGACCCGACAGGGAGAGATGGACTTC.

This rearrangement joins TRBV28 to TRBJ2-3, with 8 bases lining up with TRBD2. The CDR3 is 18 residues long. Germline values: CDR1 MDHEN, CDR2 SYDVKM. J gave up 1 base and V 6 bases, and 15 bases lay outside the gene matches. CDR3: CASSFLGPTSGGTDTQYF. As DNA, the CDR3 is TGTGCCAGCAGCTTTCTAGGCCCTACTAGCGGAGGCACAGATACGCAGTATTTT.

J is TRBJ1-5 and V is TRBV5-7, with D perhaps matching TRBD1 (5 bases). TRBV5-7 qualifies as an ORF whose function is uncertain. The CDR3 is made up of 15 amino acids. Between the trimmed V and J ends, which lost 4 bases and 6 bases, there was a span of 17 bases. Here the CDR3 reads CASSLPGRCRQPQHF. The CDR3 DNA reads as TGTGCCAGCAGCCTCCCGGGACGCTGCCGTCAGCCCCAGCATTTT.

In its sample, this clone ranks as medium-sized. The chain carries TRBV7-2 and TRBJ2-1, with D possibly being TRBD1 or TRBD2 (7 bases each). Germline-derived CDR1 and CDR2 are SGHTA and FQGNSA. The V end lost 5 bases, the J end lost 7 bases, and 24 bases lay between the germline ends. This CDR3 has 17 amino acids. The CDR3 coding sequence is TGTGCCAGCAGCCCTGAAGCAGGGGGGGGCCCCTTAAATGAGCAGTTCTTC. Its translation: CASSPEAGGGPLNEQFF.

This clone was detected only a few times. This chain joins TRBV10-3 and TRBJ2-1, with a tentative D call TRBD2 (6 bases). The CDR3 sequence is 15 residues long. The V gene lost 2 bases and the J gene lost 8 bases, with 16 bases spanning the gap. Germline assignment: CDR1 ENHRY and CDR2 SYGVKD. CDR3 DNA sequence: TGTGCCATCAGTGAGGGACTTCAATCGGGGGATGAGCAGTTCTTC. Its protein product is CAISEGLQSGDEQFF.

The chain links TRBV20-1 to TRBJ1-1; D unclear. There are 11 residues in the CDR3. The V end was cut by 3 bases, the J end by 3 bases, with 5 bases between. Germline values: CDR1 DFQATT, CDR2 SNEGSKA (reference sequence). CDR3 region: CSASRYTEAFF. CDR3 bases: TGCAGTGCTAGTCGATACACTGAAGCTTTCTTT.

The V gene is TRBV9, the J gene TRBJ1-6; no clear D. Germline CDR1 and CDR2: SGDLS and YYNGEE. The CDR3 has 12 residues. The ends were cut back, 3 bases at V and 14 bases at J, with 12 bases in the middle. The CDR3 sequence is CASSGPGGSLHF. Written as DNA, the CDR3 is TGTGCCAGCAGCGGACCCGGTGGATCCCTCCACTTT.

The rearrangement joins TRBV28 to TRBJ1-5; tentative D call: TRBD1 (5 bases). The CDR3 spans 13 residues. Germline CDR1 MDHEN, CDR2 SYDVKM. With 6 bases removed from V and 7 bases from J, the gap between germline ends came to 13 bases. This chain's CDR3 is CASRRDGSQPQHF. The CDR3 nucleotides read TGTGCCAGCAGACGGGACGGCAGCCAGCCCCAGCATTTT.

The table lists this clone with a few counts. J is TRBJ2-2 and V is TRBV28; 9 nucleotides agree with TRBD2. Germline trimming cut 6 bases from V and 7 bases from J; bases unmatched to any gene: 12. This CDR3 region has 16 residues. Germline CDR1 and CDR2: MDHEN and SYDVKM. CDR3 DNA sequence: TGTGCCAGCAGCCAAACTAGCGGGTCCGGAGGCGGGGAGCTGTTTTTT. Translation: CASSQTSGSGGGELFF.

V usage is TRBV28 and J usage is TRBJ2-5, with D possibly being TRBD2 (6 bases). V dropped 7 bases and J dropped 1 base, with 13 bases sitting between them. Germline values: CDR1 MDHEN, CDR2 SYDVKM. This CDR3 comprises 14 residues. The CDR3 sequence is CASNVGTLQETQYF. The CDR3 nucleotides are TGTGCCAGCAACGTAGGGACTCTCCAAGAGACCCAGTACTTC.

The chain has TRBV20-1 and TRBJ2-1, with D hard to call. Deletions cut 6 bases from V and 12 bases from J, with 12 bases between. Germline V gene data show CDR1 as DFQATT and CDR2 as SNEGSKA (reference sequence). This CDR3 is built from 10 residues. CDR3: CSARSWGQFF. The CDR3 DNA sequence: TGCAGTGCGCGATCCTGGGGGCAGTTCTTC.

This clone was counted between two and nine times. The chain combines TRBV29-1 with TRBJ1-1, with D perhaps matching TRBD1 (5 bases). The germline V gene encodes CDR1 SQVTM and CDR2 ANQGSEA. The CDR3 contains 12 residues. V lost 4 bases and J lost 2, with 8 bases in between. The CDR3 nucleotides are TGCAGCGTTGCAGGGTTTAACACTGAAGCTTTCTTT. It codes for CSVAGFNTEAFF.

For the CDR3, the DNA is TGCGCCAGCAGTTCTCCGGGGCATCGGTACGAGCAGTACTTC. This sequence encodes CASSSPGHRYEQYF. The J gene is TRBJ2-7, the V gene TRBV4-1; D tentatively reads TRBD1 or TRBD2 (5 bases each). Trimming took off 6 bases at V and 4 bases at J, with 16 bases between the two ends. Germline lookup yields CDR1 MGHRA and CDR2 YSYEKL. The CDR3 covers 14 residues.

The table lists this clone with a few counts. The chain recombines TRBV29-1 with TRBJ2-7; D gene ambiguous. Germline values: CDR1 SQVTM, CDR2 ANQGSEA. V was clipped by 7 bases and J by 0 bases, with 13 bases between them. The CDR3 has 13 residues. This CDR3 reads CSASKSSSYEQYF. The CDR3 bases are TGCAGCGCAAGCAAATCTAGCTCCTACGAGCAGTACTTC.

Concerning this clone: At the DNA level, this CDR3 is encoded by other sequences in the same sample as well. This chain uses TRBV20-1 with TRBJ2-7; D not certain. Germline CDR1 is DFQATT and CDR2 is SNEGSKA (reference sequence). CDR3 length equals 10 residues. V gave up 1 base and J gave up 7 bases, with 5 bases separating them. The CDR3 sequence: CSARGGEQYF. The CDR3 DNA is TGCAGTGCTAGAGGAGGAGAGCAGTACTTC.

The chain uses TRBV7-9 and TRBJ2-7, with D tentatively TRBD1 or TRBD2 (6 bases each). This CDR3 is 11 amino acids long. Germline CDR1 and CDR2: SEHNR and FQNEAQ (reference sequence). V was shortened by 8 bases and J by 12 bases, with 17 bases between the two germline ends. In DNA, the CDR3 is TGTGCCAGCGATGGGGGGCTATTGGCGTACTTC. Protein: CASDGGLLAYF.

The rearrangement links TRBV30 to TRBJ2-6, with 7 positions matching TRBD1. The CDR3 extends over 17 amino acids. Germline lookup yields CDR1 GTSNPN and CDR2 SVGIG (reference sequence). V shed 1 base and J 0 bases; nucleotides not matched to a gene: 6. CDR3 sequence (DNA): TGTGCCTGGAGTGCCGACAGGGTATTCTCTGGGGCCAACGTCCTGACTTTC. It codes for CAWSADRVFSGANVLTF.

This clone has more than one count but fewer than ten. This sequence joins TRBV4-3 and TRBJ1-1, with 8 positions matching TRBD1. CDR1 is LGHNA and CDR2 is YSLEER in the germline V gene. The CDR3 covers 16 residues. The V segment lost 6 bases and the J segment 8 bases; nucleotides outside the gene matches: 17. The CDR3 bases are TGCGCCAGCAGTCCGAAGGGAGACAGGGGACGGTTCGAAGCTTTCTTT. Protein: CASSPKGDRGRFEAFF.

The chain carries TRBV11-2 and TRBJ2-7, with D unclear. V dropped 5 bases and J dropped 3 bases, with 5 bases sitting between them. This CDR3 spans 11 amino acids. The germline V gene has CDR1 SGHAT and CDR2 FQNNGV. The CDR3 DNA follows: TGTGCCAGCAGCGCATACTACGAGCAGTACTTC. This codes for CASSAYYEQYF.

The rearrangement joins TRBV5-1 to TRBJ2-7; D is ambiguous. Germline V gene data show CDR1 as SGHRS and CDR2 as YFSETQ. CDR3 length: 16 residues. Trimming cost V 0 bases and J 0 bases, with 13 bases left between them. CDR3 sequence: CASSLVAPTYSYEQYF. The CDR3 DNA follows: TGCGCCAGCAGCTTGGTAGCCCCCACTTACTCCTACGAGCAGTACTTC.

The rearrangement joins TRBV10-3 to TRBJ2-7; D is uncertain. The CDR3 covers 14 residues. V was clipped by 0 bases and J by 1 base, with 7 bases between them. Per germline, CDR1 ENHRY and CDR2 SYGVKD. CDR3 protein: CAISESVGSYEQYF. The CDR3 nucleotides are TGTGCCATCAGTGAGTCGGTGGGTTCCTACGAGCAGTACTTC.

The chain uses TRBV15 and TRBJ2-4; TRBD2 aligns across 7 bases. Germline V lookup: CDR1 LNHNV, CDR2 YYDKDF (reference sequence). The CDR3 is 16 residues long. Trimming took 0 bases from V and 8 from J; bases not matched to a gene: 10. In nucleotides, the CDR3 is TGTGCCACCAGCAGAGATCAGGTGGGAGGGGCGCACATTCAGTACTTC. The encoded protein is CATSRDQVGGAHIQYF.

This clone was picked up a small number of times. As DNA, the CDR3 is TGTGCCAGCAGCTCCGGGACTAGCGGCGCCAATGAGCAGTTCTTC. Translating gives CASSSGTSGANEQFF. The chain has TRBV7-9 and TRBJ2-1; TRBD2 agrees at 11 bases. V was pared by 4 bases and J by 6 bases, with 5 bases of the junction left unmatched. The CDR3 is 15 residues long. CDR1 and CDR2 from the germline V gene are SEHNR and FQNEAQ (reference sequence).

This clone was seen only a few times. J is TRBJ2-5 and V is TRBV7-2, with 10 bases lining up with TRBD2. This CDR3 contains 15 residues. The trim removed 4 bases at V and 11 bases at J, leaving 13 bases unmatched. CDR1 and CDR2 (germline): SGHTA, FQGNSA. The CDR3 here is CASSWLGLAGASQYF. The DNA of the CDR3 is TGTGCCAGCAGCTGGTTAGGGCTAGCGGGGGCCTCACAGTACTTC.

The V gene is TRBV5-6, the J gene TRBJ2-7; possibly TRBD1 or TRBD2 for D (5 bases each). The CDR3 is 15 residues long. Germline V CDR1 and CDR2: SGHDT, YYEEEE. Trimming pared 3 bases from V and 2 bases from J, leaving 15 bases between. In DNA form, the CDR3 reads TGTGCCAGCAGCTCTCCAGGGACCCCTCCCTACGAGCAGTACTTC. Translating it yields CASSSPGTPPYEQYF.

This chain connects TRBV6-5 to TRBJ1-6; D perhaps matches TRBD1 (6 bases). Germline-derived CDR1 and CDR2 are MNHEY and SVGAGI. This CDR3 spans 15 amino acids. V lost 5 bases and J 6 bases, leaving 14 bases between the germline ends. The CDR3: CASSPDRKVNSPLHF. The CDR3 region has the DNA TGTGCCAGCAGTCCCGACAGGAAGGTTAATTCACCCCTCCACTTT.

The chain employs TRBV29-1 and TRBJ2-2; 16 bases align to TRBD2. The CDR3 runs to 15 residues. Germline assignment: CDR1 SQVTM and CDR2 ANQGSEA. DNA of the CDR3: TGCAGTGCTGGGACTAGCGGGAGGGCCACCGGGGAGCTGTTTTTT. Translating gives CSAGTSGRATGELFF.

The chain has TRBV10-3 and TRBJ2-3; no definite D call. Germline CDR1 ENHRY, CDR2 SYGVKD. V lost 7 bases, J lost 1 base, and 3 bases lay in between. This CDR3 region has 11 residues. CDR3 nucleotides: TGTGCCATCACTGGCACAGATACGCAGTATTTT. The encoded protein is CAITGTDTQYF.

The J gene is TRBJ2-1, the V gene TRBV11-3; no definite D call. The CDR3 totals 13 residues. Germline V gene data show CDR1 as SGHNT and CDR2 as YENEEA. V was pared by 4 bases and J by 2 bases, with 6 bases between. The CDR3 sequence: CASSSGTYNEQFF. CDR3 in DNA: TGTGCCAGCAGCTCTGGGACCTACAATGAGCAGTTCTTC.

This clone showed up just a few times. This chain links TRBV29-1 with TRBJ2-7; D ambiguous. The CDR3 is 12 amino acids. The germline V gene encodes CDR1 SQVTM and CDR2 ANQGSEA. The V end was cut by 7 bases, the J end by 0 bases, with 10 bases between. The CDR3 nucleotides are TGCAGCGGTACACGGAGCTCCTACGAGCAGTACTTC. Its protein product is CSGTRSSYEQYF.